This T cell receptor (beta chain) was sequenced during a study of blood T cells in healthy people across ages. Regarding the study as a whole: With naive T cell percentage, TCR beta diversity showed a strong correlation. Observed TCR beta diversity per million T cells went down as age went up. This fall followed a roughly linear course with age.

The CDR3 is 13 amino acids. Trimming pared 3 bases from V and 7 bases from J, leaving 10 bases between. Germline CDR1 SGHNT, CDR2 YENEEA. Next came a second PCR, run for about 6 to 11 cycles, which used a sample-barcoded 5' primer along with a J-beta primer mix. TCRdb reprocessed the 5' RACE reads with MiXCR, giving one entry per CDR3 protein. The sample consists of around 650,000 distinct CDR3 sequences, over 40% of them appearing once. Worth noting for this clonotype: Its antigen is not identified.

Caucasian individuals from Russia who were healthy and aged about 6 to 100 acted as donors. RNA extraction gave at least 5 micrograms of total RNA per sample. This TCR derives from a man aged 80 or over in good health. J is TRBJ2-1 and V is TRBV11-3; possible D gene TRBD1, 6 bases. Sequenced input: blood. Written as DNA, the CDR3 is TGTGCCAGCAGCTTTCAGAGGGGGAATGAGCAGTTCTTC. Translated, it gives CASSFQRGNEQFF.